This paragraph reports one TCR beta chain. This record belongs to a study of radiation and T cells in renal cell carcinoma. Time point in this sample: blood 2 weeks post-SBRT. The treatment here: 15 Gy SBRT to primary tumor, nephrectomy 4 weeks later. The V gene's germline CDR1 is SGHTA and CDR2 FQGNSA. With V trimmed by 5 bases and J by 3 bases, 9 bases remained unmatched. The length of the CDR3 is 16 residues. Here immunoSEQ multiplex PCR was the method, and the copy in TCRdb shows in-frame clones only, minus some. This table has 150,000 to 160,000 clones, over 80% appearing once. This chain joins TRBV7-2 and TRBJ2-1, with 8 bases that match TRBD2. This material consisted of blood, taken from a patient whose treatment included radiotherapy and nephrectomy. The receptor's source is a woman in her 50s with renal cell carcinoma. The CDR3 DNA is TGTGCCAGCAGCGAAGAGGGTAGCGGGGACTACAATGAGCAGTTCTTC. Translation gives CASSEEGSGDYNEQFF.